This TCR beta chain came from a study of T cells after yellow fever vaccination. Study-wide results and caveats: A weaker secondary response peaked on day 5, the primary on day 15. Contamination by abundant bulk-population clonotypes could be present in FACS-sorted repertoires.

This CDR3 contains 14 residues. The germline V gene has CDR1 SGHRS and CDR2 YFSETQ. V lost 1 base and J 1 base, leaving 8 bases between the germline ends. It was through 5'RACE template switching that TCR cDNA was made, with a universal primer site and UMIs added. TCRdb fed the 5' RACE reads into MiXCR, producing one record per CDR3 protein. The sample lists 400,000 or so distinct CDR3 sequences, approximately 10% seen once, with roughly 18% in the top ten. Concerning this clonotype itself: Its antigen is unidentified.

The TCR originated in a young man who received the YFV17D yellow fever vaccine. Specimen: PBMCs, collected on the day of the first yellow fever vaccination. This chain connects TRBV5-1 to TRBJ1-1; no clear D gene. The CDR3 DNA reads TGCGCCAGCAGCTTGCAGTGGGCGAACACTGAAGCTTTCTTT. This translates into CASSLQWANTEAFF.